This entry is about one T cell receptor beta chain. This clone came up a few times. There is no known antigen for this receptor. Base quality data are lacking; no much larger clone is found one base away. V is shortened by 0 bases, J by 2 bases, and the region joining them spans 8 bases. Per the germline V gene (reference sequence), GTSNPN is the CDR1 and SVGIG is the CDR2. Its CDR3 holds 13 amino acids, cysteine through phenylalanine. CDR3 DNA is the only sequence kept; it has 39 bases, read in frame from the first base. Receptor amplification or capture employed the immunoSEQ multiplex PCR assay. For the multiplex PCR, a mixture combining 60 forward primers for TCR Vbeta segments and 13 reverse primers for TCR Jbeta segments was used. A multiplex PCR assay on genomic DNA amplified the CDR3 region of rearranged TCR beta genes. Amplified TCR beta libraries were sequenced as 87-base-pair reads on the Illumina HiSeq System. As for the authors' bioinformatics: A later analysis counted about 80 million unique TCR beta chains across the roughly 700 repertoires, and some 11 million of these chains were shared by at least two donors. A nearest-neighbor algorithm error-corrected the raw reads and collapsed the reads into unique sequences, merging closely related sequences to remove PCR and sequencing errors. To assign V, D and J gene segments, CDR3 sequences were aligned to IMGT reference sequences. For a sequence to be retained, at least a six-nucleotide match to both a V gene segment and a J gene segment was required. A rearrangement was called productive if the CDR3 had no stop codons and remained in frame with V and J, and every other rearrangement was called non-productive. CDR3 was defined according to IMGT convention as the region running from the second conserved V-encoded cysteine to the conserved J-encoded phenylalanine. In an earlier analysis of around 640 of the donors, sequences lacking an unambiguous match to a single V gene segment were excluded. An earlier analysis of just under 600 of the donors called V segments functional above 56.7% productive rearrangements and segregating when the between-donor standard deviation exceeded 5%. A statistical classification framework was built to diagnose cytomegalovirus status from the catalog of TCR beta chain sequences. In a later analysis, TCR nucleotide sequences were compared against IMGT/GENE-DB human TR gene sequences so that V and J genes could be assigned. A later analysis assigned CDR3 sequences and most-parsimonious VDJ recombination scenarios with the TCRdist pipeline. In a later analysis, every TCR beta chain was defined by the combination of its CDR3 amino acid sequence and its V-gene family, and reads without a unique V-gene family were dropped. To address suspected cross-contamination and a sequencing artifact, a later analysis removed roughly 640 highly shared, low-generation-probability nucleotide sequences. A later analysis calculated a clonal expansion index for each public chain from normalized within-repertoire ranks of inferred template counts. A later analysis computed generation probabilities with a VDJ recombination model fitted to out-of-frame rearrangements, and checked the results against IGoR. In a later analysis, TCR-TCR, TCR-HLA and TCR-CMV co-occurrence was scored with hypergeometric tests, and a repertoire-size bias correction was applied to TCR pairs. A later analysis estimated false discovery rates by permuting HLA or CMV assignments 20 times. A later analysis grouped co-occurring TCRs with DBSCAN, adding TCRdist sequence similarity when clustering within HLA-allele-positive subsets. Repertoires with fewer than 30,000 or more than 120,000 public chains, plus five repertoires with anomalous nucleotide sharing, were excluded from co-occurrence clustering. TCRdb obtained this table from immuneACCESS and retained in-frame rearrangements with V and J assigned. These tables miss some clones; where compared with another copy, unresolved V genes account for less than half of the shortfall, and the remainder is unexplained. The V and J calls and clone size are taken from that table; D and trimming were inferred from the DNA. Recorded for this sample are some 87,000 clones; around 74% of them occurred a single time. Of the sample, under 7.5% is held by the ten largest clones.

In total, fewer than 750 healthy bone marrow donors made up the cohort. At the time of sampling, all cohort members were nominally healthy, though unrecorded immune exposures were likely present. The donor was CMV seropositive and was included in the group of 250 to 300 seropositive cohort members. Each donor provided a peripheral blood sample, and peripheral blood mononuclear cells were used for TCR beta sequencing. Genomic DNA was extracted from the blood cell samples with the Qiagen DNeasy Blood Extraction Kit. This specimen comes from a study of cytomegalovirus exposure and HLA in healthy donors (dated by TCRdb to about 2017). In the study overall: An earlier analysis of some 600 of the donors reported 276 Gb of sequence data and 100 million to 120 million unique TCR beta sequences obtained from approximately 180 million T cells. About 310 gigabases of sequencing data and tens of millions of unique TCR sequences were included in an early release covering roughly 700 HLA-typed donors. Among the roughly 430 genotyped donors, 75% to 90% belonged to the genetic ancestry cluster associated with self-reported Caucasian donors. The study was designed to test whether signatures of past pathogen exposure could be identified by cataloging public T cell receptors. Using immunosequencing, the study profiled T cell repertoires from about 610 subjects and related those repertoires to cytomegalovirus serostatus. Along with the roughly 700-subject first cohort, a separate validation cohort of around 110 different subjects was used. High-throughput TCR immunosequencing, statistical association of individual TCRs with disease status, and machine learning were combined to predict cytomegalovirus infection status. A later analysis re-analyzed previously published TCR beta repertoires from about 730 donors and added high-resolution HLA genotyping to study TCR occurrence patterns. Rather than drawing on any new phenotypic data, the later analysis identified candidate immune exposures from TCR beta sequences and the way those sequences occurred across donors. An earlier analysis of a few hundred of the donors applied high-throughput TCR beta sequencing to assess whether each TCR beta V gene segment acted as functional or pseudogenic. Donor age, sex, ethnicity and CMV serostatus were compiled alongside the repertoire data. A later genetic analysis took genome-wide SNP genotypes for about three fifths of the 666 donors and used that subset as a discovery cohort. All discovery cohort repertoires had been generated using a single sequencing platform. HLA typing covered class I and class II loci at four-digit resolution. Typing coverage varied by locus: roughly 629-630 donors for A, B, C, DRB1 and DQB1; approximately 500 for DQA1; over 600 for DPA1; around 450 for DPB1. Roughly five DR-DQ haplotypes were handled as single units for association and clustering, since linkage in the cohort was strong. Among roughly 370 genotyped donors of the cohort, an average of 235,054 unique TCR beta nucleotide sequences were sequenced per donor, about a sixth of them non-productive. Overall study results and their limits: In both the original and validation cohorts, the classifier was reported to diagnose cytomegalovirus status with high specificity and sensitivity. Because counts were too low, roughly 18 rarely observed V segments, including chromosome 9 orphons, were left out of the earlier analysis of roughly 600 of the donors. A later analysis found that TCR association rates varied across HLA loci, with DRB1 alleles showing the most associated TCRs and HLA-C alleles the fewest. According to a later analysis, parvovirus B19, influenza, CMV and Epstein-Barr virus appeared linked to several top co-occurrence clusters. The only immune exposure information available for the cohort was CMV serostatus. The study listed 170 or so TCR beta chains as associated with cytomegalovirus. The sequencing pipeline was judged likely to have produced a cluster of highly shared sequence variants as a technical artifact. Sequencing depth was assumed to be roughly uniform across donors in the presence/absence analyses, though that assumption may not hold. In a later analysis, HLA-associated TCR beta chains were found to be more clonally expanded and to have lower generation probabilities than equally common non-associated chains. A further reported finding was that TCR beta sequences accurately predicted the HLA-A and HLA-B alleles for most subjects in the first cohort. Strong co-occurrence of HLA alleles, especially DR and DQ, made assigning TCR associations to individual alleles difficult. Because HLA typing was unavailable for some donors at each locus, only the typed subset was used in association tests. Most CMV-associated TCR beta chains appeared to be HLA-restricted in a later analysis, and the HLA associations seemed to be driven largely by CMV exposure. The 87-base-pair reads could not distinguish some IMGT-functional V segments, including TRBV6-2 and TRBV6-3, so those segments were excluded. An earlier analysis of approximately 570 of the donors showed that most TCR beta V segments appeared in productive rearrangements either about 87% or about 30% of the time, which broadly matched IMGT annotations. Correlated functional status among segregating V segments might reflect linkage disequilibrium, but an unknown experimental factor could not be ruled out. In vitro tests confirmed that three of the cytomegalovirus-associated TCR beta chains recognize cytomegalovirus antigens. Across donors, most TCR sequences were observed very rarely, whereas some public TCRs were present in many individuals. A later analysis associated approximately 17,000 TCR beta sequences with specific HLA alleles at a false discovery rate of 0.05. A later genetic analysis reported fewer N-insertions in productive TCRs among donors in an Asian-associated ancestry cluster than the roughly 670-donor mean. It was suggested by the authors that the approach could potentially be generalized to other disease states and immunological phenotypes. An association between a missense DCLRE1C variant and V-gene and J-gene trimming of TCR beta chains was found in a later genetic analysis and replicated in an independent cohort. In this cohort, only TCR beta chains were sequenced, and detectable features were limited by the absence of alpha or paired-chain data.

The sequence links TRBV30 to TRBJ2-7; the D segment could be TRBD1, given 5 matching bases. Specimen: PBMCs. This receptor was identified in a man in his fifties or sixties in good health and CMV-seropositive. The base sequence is TGTGCCTGGAGTGTAGGGGTCACCTACGAGCAGTACTTC. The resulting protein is CAWSVGVTYEQYF.